These 31 T cell receptor beta chains were all obtained from the same sample, sequenced in a study of cytomegalovirus exposure and HLA in healthy donors (TCRdb year 2017). Library construction relied on the immunoSEQ multiplex PCR assay. A mixture of 60 forward primers for TCR Vbeta segments and 13 reverse primers for TCR Jbeta segments was used in the multiplex PCR. The table comes from immuneACCESS by way of TCRdb, which keeps in-frame sequences with V and J called. Part of the clones is missing from these tables; in studies checked, under half for an unresolved V gene and the rest for unknown reasons. The sample table shows 150,000 or so clones, and roughly 74% are seen once. The top ten clonotypes cover roughly 7% of the sample. The sequenced sample was PBMCs. Receptors originate from a male donor in good health and CMV-seronegative.

This clone was observed a few times. The chain carries TRBV4-3 and TRBJ1-2, with 9 bases matching TRBD1. The CDR3 is 17 residues long. Per germline, CDR1 LGHNA and CDR2 YSLEER. After removal of 0 bases from V and 5 bases from J, the junction contained 10 bases not matched to a gene. In DNA, the CDR3 is TGCGCCAGCAGCCAAGATTGGGGACAGGGTAAGAAGTATGGCTACACCTTC. Amino acids: CASSQDWGQGKKYGYTF.

The chain carries TRBV29-1 and TRBJ2-1; weak D call: TRBD2 (6 bases). V lost 4 bases, J lost 0 bases, and 13 bases lay in between. Germline V CDR1 and CDR2: SQVTM, ANQGSEA. The CDR3 consists of 15 residues. The CDR3 is CSVVGGVSSYNEQFF. The CDR3 DNA is TGCAGCGTTGTCGGGGGAGTTAGCTCCTACAATGAGCAGTTCTTC.

This clone was seen more than once but under ten times. The chain is built from TRBV9 and TRBJ2-3, with a weak D call TRBD2 (6 bases). Germline V gives CDR1 SGDLS, CDR2 YYNGEE. Trimming shortened V by 3 bases and J by 4 bases, and 18 bases separated the two germline ends. This CDR3 contains 16 residues. The CDR3 spells CASSARWREPADTQYF. CDR3 nucleotides: TGTGCCAGCAGCGCCAGGTGGAGGGAGCCAGCAGATACGCAGTATTTT.

The rearrangement uses TRBV10-3 and TRBJ1-6, with no clear D. Germline CDR1 and CDR2: ENHRY and SYGVKD. The V and J ends lost 0 bases and 7 bases respectively, with 13 bases between them. The CDR3 loop spans 16 amino acids. The CDR3 region has the DNA TGTGCCATCAGTGAGTCTTCAGAGAACGGGAATTCACCCCTCCACTTT. Encoded protein: CAISESSENGNSPLHF.

This chain uses TRBV30 with TRBJ2-1; D gene uncertain. V was trimmed by 2 bases and J by 9 bases, leaving 8 bases between them. The CDR3 sequence is 11 residues long. Germline V gene data show CDR1 as GTSNPN and CDR2 as SVGIG (reference sequence). The CDR3 DNA reads TGTGCCTGGAGTCCCCCAGGTGAGCAGTTCTTC. Translating gives CAWSPPGEQFF.

The J gene is TRBJ1-1, the V gene TRBV6-6, with 7 bases lining up with TRBD1. Germline V CDR1 and CDR2: MNHNY, SVGAGI (reference sequence). V gave up 6 bases and J gave up 4 bases; unmatched junction bases: 8. The CDR3 is 14 residues long. The CDR3 is CASSVTGATTEAFF. Written as DNA, the CDR3 is TGTGCCAGCAGCGTCACAGGGGCGACCACTGAAGCTTTCTTT.

Note on this clone: This specimen includes other DNA sequences encoding the same CDR3. V usage is TRBV5-1 and J usage is TRBJ2-1; tentative D call: TRBD2 (6 bases). Germline CDR1 and CDR2: SGHRS and YFSETQ. The V end lost 4 bases, the J end lost 4 bases, and 18 bases lay between the germline ends. The CDR3 has 16 residues. The CDR3 is CASSLLAGPKYNEQFF. In DNA, the CDR3 is TGCGCCAGCAGCCTGTTGGCGGGACCTAAATACAATGAGCAGTTCTTC.

The rearrangement links TRBV28 to TRBJ1-2; the match to TRBD1 covers 7 bases. V gave up 6 bases and J gave up 0 bases; unmatched junction bases: 10. This CDR3 comprises 16 residues. Germline-derived CDR1 and CDR2 are MDHEN and SYDVKM. The CDR3 DNA reads TGTGCCAGCAGCCCGCCAACAGGGGCAGCTAACTATGGCTACACCTTC. It codes for CASSPPTGAANYGYTF.

The chain recombines TRBV5-4 with TRBJ2-5; D may be TRBD1 (6 bases). V gave up 1 base and J gave up 0 bases, with 16 bases separating them. The CDR3 runs to 17 residues. Germline CDR1 and CDR2: SGHNT and YYREEE (reference sequence). The CDR3 coding sequence is TGTGCCAGCAGCTTGACACTCAGGGGCGACGACCAAGAGACCCAGTACTTC. Its protein is CASSLTLRGDDQETQYF.

The CDR3 nucleotides are TGCGCCAGCAGCCAAGATGGTGGCGGGGGTTCGACCACGGATACGCAGTATTTT. This translates into CASSQDGGGGSTTDTQYF. The rearrangement uses TRBV4-3 and TRBJ2-3, with TRBD2 identical over 7 bases. The CDR3 covers 18 residues. Trimming cost V 0 bases and J 6 bases; bases outside gene matches: 15. Germline V gene lookup returns CDR1 LGHNA and CDR2 YSLEER.

The chain recombines TRBV4-1 with TRBJ2-7, with TRBD1 matching 8 bases. CDR3 size: 14 residues. V lost 1 base, J lost 7 bases, and 6 bases stayed unmatched. The germline CDR1 and CDR2 sequences are MGHRA and YSYEKL. Here the CDR3 reads CASSQGTGRWEQYF. DNA of the CDR3: TGCGCCAGCAGCCAAGGGACAGGGCGGTGGGAGCAGTACTTC.

Notes on this clone: Other nucleotide sequences in the sample specify the same CDR3. The rearrangement uses TRBV27 and TRBJ1-2; TRBD1 matches at 10 bases. Germline CDR1 reads MNHEY; CDR2 reads SMNVEV (reference sequence). V was pared by 8 bases and J by 10 bases, with 7 bases of the junction left unmatched. This CDR3 comprises 12 residues. The CDR3 loop is CASRDRGTDYTF. Written as DNA, the CDR3 is TGTGCCAGCCGGGACAGGGGTACGGACTACACCTTC.

This clone was counted only a few times. The chain employs TRBV27 and TRBJ2-1, with D perhaps matching TRBD2 (6 bases). Germline lookup yields CDR1 MNHEY and CDR2 SMNVEV (reference sequence). V lost 2 bases and J 8 bases, leaving 13 bases between the germline ends. This CDR3 is 14 amino acids long. Written as DNA, the CDR3 is TGTGCCAGCAGTTTAAGGGGCGGGGAAGATGAGCAGTTCTTC. This translates into CASSLRGGEDEQFF.

The chain links TRBV6-1 to TRBJ2-7; D unresolved. The V gene's germline CDR1 is MNHNS and CDR2 SASEGT. This CDR3 has 13 residues. Trimming cost V 7 bases and J 4 bases, with 14 bases left between them. The CDR3 loop reads CASKEKAAYEQYF. In DNA, the CDR3 is TGTGCCAGCAAGGAGAAGGCGGCATACGAGCAGTACTTC.

The chain links TRBV7-2 to TRBJ2-1; 12 nucleotides align to TRBD2. Germline CDR1 SGHTA, CDR2 FQGNSA. V gave up 0 bases and J gave up 15 bases; unmatched junction bases: 9. The CDR3 is made up of 15 amino acids. CDR3 amino acids: CASSLASTSGRVPFF. The CDR3 nucleotides read TGTGCCAGCAGCTTAGCATCGACTAGCGGGAGAGTCCCGTTCTTC.

The chain joins TRBV7-2 to TRBJ1-3, with 10 bases that match TRBD1. Germline V gene sequence: CDR1 SGHTA, CDR2 FQGNSA. V gave up 3 bases and J gave up 0 bases; unmatched junction bases: 8. This CDR3 spans 18 amino acids. The DNA for the CDR3 is TGTGCCAGCAGCTTGGGGACAGGGGCAATTAACTCTGGAAACACCATATATTTT. This sequence encodes CASSLGTGAINSGNTIYF.

J is TRBJ2-4 and V is TRBV11-2, with D perhaps TRBD2 (5 bases). Deletions cut 1 base from V and 0 bases from J, with 10 bases between. Germline assignment: CDR1 SGHAT and CDR2 FQNNGV. The CDR3 has 16 residues. The CDR3 region has the DNA TGTGCCAGCAGCTTAGGGAGGATCCTAGCCAAAAACATTCAGTACTTC. Protein product: CASSLGRILAKNIQYF.

This clone appeared a few times. The V call is TRBV28, the J call TRBJ1-3; possibly TRBD1 for D (6 bases). Germline CDR1 MDHEN, CDR2 SYDVKM. This CDR3 contains 17 residues. Trimming cost V 0 bases and J 2 bases, with 14 bases left between them. CDR3 nucleotides: TGTGCCAGCAGTTTATGGCCTGCCGGGACACCTGGAAACACCATATATTTT. Translation gives CASSLWPAGTPGNTIYF.

The V and J genes are TRBV28 and TRBJ2-7, with D possibly TRBD1 on 5 matching bases. The V and J ends lost 5 bases and 0 bases respectively, with 17 bases between them. CDR3 length: 16 amino acids. Germline CDR1 MDHEN, CDR2 SYDVKM. Here the CDR3 reads CASSVSTAISSYEQYF. As DNA, the CDR3 is TGTGCCAGCAGTGTATCGACAGCAATCAGCTCCTACGAGCAGTACTTC.

There are a few counts of this clone. V is TRBV28 and J is TRBJ2-1, with TRBD1 matching over 7 bases. The length of the CDR3 is 14 residues. The V gene's germline CDR1 is MDHEN and CDR2 SYDVKM. Germline trimming cut 4 bases from V and 9 bases from J; bases unmatched to any gene: 9. In DNA form, the CDR3 reads TGTGCCAGCAGTTCCCCCGGGACAGTTCTTGAGCAGTTCTTC. Its protein is CASSSPGTVLEQFF.

This clone was counted between two and nine times. This sequence joins TRBV11-2 and TRBJ2-2; the match to TRBD2 covers 10 bases. Looked up from germline, CDR1 is SGHAT and CDR2 is FQNNGV. There are 17 residues in the CDR3. The V gene end was trimmed by 0 bases and the J gene end by 0 bases; junction bases not matched to a gene: 1. Here the CDR3 DNA reads TGTGCCAGCAGCTTAGATAGCGGGAGGACGAACACCGGGGAGCTGTTTTTT. Its protein is CASSLDSGRTNTGELFF.

V and J are TRBV11-2 and TRBJ2-1; 9 bases agree with TRBD2. The trim removed 8 bases at V and 3 bases at J, leaving 11 bases unmatched. The length of the CDR3 is 16 residues. CDR1 and CDR2 (germline): SGHAT, FQNNGV. The CDR3 region is CASGGGGARDYNEQFF. In DNA, the CDR3 is TGTGCCAGCGGGGGCGGGGGGGCGAGGGACTACAATGAGCAGTTCTTC.

This chain joins TRBV11-2 and TRBJ2-7; D gene uncertain. The germline CDR1 and CDR2 sequences are SGHAT and FQNNGV. This CDR3 has 13 amino acids. V gave up 3 bases and J gave up 2 bases, with 8 bases separating them. This chain's CDR3 is CASSLGWAYEQYF. DNA of the CDR3: TGTGCCAGCAGCTTGGGCTGGGCCTACGAGCAGTACTTC.

This clone was picked up a small number of times. The gene calls are TRBV7-9 and TRBJ2-3, with 8 nucleotides matching TRBD2. The J segment lost 3 bases and the V segment lost 3 bases, leaving 8 bases of the junction unmatched. The CDR3 has 16 residues. CDR1 is SEHNR and CDR2 is FQNEAQ in the germline V gene (reference sequence). The CDR3 sequence: CASSLNPGRGTDTQYF. DNA for the CDR3: TGTGCCAGCAGCTTGAACCCCGGGAGGGGAACAGATACGCAGTATTTT. The full variable domain, its missing parts supplied by reference TRBV7-9 and TRBJ2-3, is DTGVSQNPRHKITKRGQNVTFRCDPISEHNRLYWYRQTLGQGPEFLTYFQNEAQLEKSRLLSDRFSAERPKGSFSTLEIQRTEQGDSAMYLCASSLNPGRGTDTQYFGPGTRLTVL.

The V gene is TRBV5-1, the J gene TRBJ1-1; D unresolved. CDR3 length: 15 residues. V lost 0 bases, J lost 0 bases, and 9 bases lay in between. Germline V lookup: CDR1 SGHRS, CDR2 YFSETQ. CDR3 amino acids: CASSLDVNMNTEAFF. The CDR3 nucleotides read TGCGCCAGCAGCTTGGATGTGAACATGAACACTGAAGCTTTCTTT.

This sequence joins TRBV4-2 and TRBJ2-3; 7 bases match TRBD2. The trim removed 0 bases at V and 4 bases at J, leaving 10 bases unmatched. In germline, CDR1 is LGHNA, CDR2 YNFKEQ. This CDR3 contains 17 residues. The chain's CDR3 is CASSQESASGGADTQYF. CDR3 in DNA: TGTGCCAGCAGCCAAGAGTCTGCTAGCGGAGGGGCAGATACGCAGTATTTT.

The chain uses TRBV27 and TRBJ2-2; 8 nucleotides match TRBD2. Germline V gives CDR1 MNHEY, CDR2 SMNVEV (reference sequence). The CDR3 is 14 residues long. Losses at the gene ends were 7 bases for V and 5 bases for J; bases not matched to a gene: 6. CDR3 coding DNA: TGTGCCAGCACCACGGGGGGGCTTACCGGGGAGCTGTTTTTT. Its protein is CASTTGGLTGELFF.

The chain employs TRBV18 and TRBJ2-1, with no clear D. The CDR3 extends over 13 amino acids. V was trimmed by 2 bases and J by 5 bases, leaving 7 bases between them. Germline loops: CDR1 KGHSH, CDR2 LQKENI. The CDR3, as DNA: TGTGCCAGCTCACCATTAGTAAACAATGAGCAGTTCTTC. Translating it yields CASSPLVNNEQFF.

J is TRBJ2-7 and V is TRBV5-4, with D possibly being TRBD2 (5 bases). Germline CDR1 is SGHNT and CDR2 is YYREEE (reference sequence). This CDR3 region has 16 residues. V was trimmed by 1 base and J by 0 bases, leaving 14 bases between them. CDR3: CASSLLLRATSYEQYF. Here the CDR3 DNA reads TGTGCCAGCAGCTTGCTATTGCGGGCGACCTCCTACGAGCAGTACTTC.

V gene TRBV7-9 combines with J gene TRBJ2-5; D gene unclear. The J call may not be correct, given that the DNA end is closer to TRBJ2-7. Germline V CDR1 and CDR2: SEHNR, FQNEAQ (reference sequence). The CDR3 is made up of 13 amino acids. CDR3 DNA: TGTGCCAGCAGCCCGCCGCTTACCTACGAGCAGTACTTC. It codes for CASSPPLTYEQYF.

As concerns this clone: Other DNA sequences in the sample encode the same CDR3. V gene TRBV18 combines with J gene TRBJ1-1; D call uncertain. Germline-derived CDR1 and CDR2 are KGHSH and LQKENI. V was trimmed by 2 bases and J by 1 base, leaving 5 bases between them. This CDR3 spans 13 amino acids. CDR3 residues: CASSPGQNTEAFF. The DNA for the CDR3 is TGTGCCAGCTCACCAGGGCAGAACACTGAAGCTTTCTTT.